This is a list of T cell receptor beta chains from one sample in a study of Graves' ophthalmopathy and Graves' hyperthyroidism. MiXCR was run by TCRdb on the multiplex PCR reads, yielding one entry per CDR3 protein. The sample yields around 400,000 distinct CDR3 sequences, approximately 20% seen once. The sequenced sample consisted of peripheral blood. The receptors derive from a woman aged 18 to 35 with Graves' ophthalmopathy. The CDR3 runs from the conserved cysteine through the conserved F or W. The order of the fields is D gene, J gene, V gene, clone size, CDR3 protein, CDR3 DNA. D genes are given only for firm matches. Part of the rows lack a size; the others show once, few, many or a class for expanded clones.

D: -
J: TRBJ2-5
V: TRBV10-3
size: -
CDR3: CATSTEATQYF
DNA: TGTGCCACCTCGACAGAGGCGACCCAGTACTTC

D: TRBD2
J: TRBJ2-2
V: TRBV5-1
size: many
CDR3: CASSLDRRLAGQTGELFF
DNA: TGCGCCAGCAGCTTGGATAGGAGACTAGCAGGGCAGACCGGGGAGCTGTTTTTT

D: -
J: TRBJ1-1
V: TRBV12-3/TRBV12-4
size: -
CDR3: CASSIGVGYTEAFF
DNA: TGTGCCAGCAGTATCGGAGTTGGGTACACTGAAGCTTTCTTT

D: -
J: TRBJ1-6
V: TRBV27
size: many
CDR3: CASRIVSYNSPLHF
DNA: TGTGCCAGCAGGATAGTCTCCTATAATTCACCCCTCCACTTT

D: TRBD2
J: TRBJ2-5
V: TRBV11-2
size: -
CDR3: CASSLEVFLAGIETQYF
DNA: TGTGCCAGCAGCTTAGAAGTCTTCCTAGCGGGAATAGAGACCCAGTACTTC

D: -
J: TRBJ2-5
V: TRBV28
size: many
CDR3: CASSVQMGIETQYF
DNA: TGTGCCAGCAGTGTTCAAATGGGGATAGAGACCCAGTACTTC

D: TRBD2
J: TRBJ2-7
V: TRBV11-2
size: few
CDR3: CASSGKGFVGASGTDEQYF
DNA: TGTGCCAGCAGCGGAAAGGGGTTTGTTGGGGCTAGCGGGACCGACGAGCAGTACTTC

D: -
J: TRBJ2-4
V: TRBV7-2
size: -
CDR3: CASSGEGSAYAKNIQYF
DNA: TGTGCCAGCAGCGGCGAGGGCAGCGCTTATGCCAAAAACATTCAGTACTTC

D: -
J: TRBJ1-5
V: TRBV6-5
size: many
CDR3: CASSPTGHQPQHF
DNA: TGTGCCAGCAGCCCTACGGGGCATCAGCCCCAGCATTTT

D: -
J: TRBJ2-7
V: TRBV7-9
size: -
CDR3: CASSRGRLPVDEQYF
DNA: TGTGCCAGCAGCAGAGGCAGACTACCCGTCGACGAGCAGTACTTC

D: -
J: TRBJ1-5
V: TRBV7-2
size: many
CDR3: CASSFQSTGTYSNQPQHF
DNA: TGTGCCAGCAGCTTCCAAAGTACCGGGACGTATAGCAATCAGCCCCAGCATTTT

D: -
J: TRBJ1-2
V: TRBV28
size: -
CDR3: CASTTGYSYGYTF
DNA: TGTGCCAGCACCACAGGATACAGCTATGGCTACACCTTC

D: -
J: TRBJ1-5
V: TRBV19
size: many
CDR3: CASSIGGVNGQPQHF
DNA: TGTGCCAGTAGTATCGGGGGGGTTAATGGCCAGCCCCAGCATTTT

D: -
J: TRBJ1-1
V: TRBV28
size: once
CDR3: CASSALYRARSWTEAFF
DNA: TGTGCCAGCAGTGCATTGTACAGGGCGCGATCTTGGACTGAAGCTTTCTTT

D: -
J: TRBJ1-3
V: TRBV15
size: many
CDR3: CATSSRSDGLNTIYF
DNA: TGTGCCACCAGCTCAAGATCCGATGGGCTAAACACCATATATTTT

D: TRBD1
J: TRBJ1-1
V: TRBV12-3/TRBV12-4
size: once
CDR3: CASRTGVVKAFF
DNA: TGTGCCAGCAGAACAGGGGTGGTGAAAGCTTTCTTT

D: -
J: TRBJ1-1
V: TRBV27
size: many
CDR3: CASSIRGSTEAFF
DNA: TGTGCCAGCAGCATCAGGGGAAGCACTGAAGCTTTCTTT

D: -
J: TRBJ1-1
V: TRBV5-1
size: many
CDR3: CASSLRAYTEAFF
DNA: TGCGCCAGCAGCTTGCGGGCGTACACTGAAGCTTTCTTT

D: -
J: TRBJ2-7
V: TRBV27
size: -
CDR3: CARDYEQYF
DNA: TGTGCCAGGGACTACGAGCAGTACTTC

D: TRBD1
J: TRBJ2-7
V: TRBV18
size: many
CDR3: CASSAGTGGNYEQYF
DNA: TGTGCCAGCTCAGCAGGGACAGGTGGTAACTACGAGCAGTACTTC

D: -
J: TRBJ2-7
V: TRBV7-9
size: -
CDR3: CASSLPQGGEQYF
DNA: TGTGCCAGCAGCCTGCCCCAGGGAGGCGAGCAGTACTTC

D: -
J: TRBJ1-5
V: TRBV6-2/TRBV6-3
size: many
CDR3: CASSFQGGNQPQHF
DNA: TGTGCCAGCAGTTTCCAGGGTGGCAATCAGCCCCAGCATTTT

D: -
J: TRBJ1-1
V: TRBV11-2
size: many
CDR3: CASSRGYMNTEAFF
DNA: TGTGCCAGCAGCCGCGGGTACATGAACACTGAAGCTTTCTTT

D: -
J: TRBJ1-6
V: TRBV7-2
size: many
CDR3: CASSLAGFNSPLHF
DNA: TGTGCCAGCAGCTTAGCAGGGTTTAATTCACCCCTCCACTTT

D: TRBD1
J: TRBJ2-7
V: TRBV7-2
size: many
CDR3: CASSLGDRFNEQYF
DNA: TGTGCCAGCAGCTTAGGGGACAGGTTCAACGAGCAGTACTTC

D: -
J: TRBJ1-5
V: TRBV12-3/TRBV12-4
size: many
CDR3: CASSLEGGNQPQHF
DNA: TGTGCCAGCAGTTTAGAGGGGGGGAATCAGCCCCAGCATTTT

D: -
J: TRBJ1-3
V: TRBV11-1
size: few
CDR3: CASSFGLGAGASGNTIYF
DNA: TGTGCCAGCAGCTTTGGGTTGGGGGCCGGGGCCTCTGGAAACACCATATATTTT

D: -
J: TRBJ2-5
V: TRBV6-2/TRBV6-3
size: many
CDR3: CASSNQGWQETQYF
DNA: TGTGCCAGCAGTAACCAGGGATGGCAAGAGACCCAGTACTTC

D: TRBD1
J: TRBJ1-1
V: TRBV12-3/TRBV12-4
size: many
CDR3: CASSKRQGGTEAFF
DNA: TGTGCCAGCAGTAAGAGACAGGGGGGAACTGAAGCTTTCTTT

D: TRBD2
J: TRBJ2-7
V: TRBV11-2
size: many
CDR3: CASSLDPSGRYEQYF
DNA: TGTGCCAGCAGCTTAGATCCTAGCGGGAGGTACGAGCAGTACTTC

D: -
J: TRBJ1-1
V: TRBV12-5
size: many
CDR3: CASARGYSTEAFF
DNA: TGTGCTAGTGCCCGCGGTTATTCGACTGAAGCTTTCTTT

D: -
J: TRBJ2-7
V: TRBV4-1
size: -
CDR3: CASSQNEREQYF
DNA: TGCGCCAGCAGCCAAAACGAGAGAGAGCAGTACTTC

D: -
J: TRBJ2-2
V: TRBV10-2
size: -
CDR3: CASSEGGNTGGLFF
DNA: TGCGCCAGCAGTGAGGGAGGGAACACCGGGGGGCTGTTTTTT

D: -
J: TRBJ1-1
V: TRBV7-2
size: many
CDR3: CASSLGPSNTEAFF
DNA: TGTGCCAGCAGCTTAGGTCCCAGCAACACTGAAGCTTTCTTT

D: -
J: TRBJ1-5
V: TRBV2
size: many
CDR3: CASSANGGFNQPQHF
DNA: TGTGCCAGCAGTGCCAATGGGGGGTTTAACCAGCCCCAGCATTTT

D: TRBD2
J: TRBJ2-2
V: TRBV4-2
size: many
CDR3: CASSQEAAGGHTGELVF
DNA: TGTGCCAGCAGCCAAGAGGCGGCGGGGGGACACACCGGGGAGCTGGTTTTT

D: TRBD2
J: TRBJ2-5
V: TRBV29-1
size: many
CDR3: CSVEGVAGGRETQYF
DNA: TGCAGCGTCGAAGGAGTAGCGGGAGGGCGGGAGACCCAGTACTTC

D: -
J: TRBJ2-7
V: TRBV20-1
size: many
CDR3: CSARVAGGYEQYF
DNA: TGCAGTGCTAGAGTAGCAGGGGGGTACGAGCAGTACTTC

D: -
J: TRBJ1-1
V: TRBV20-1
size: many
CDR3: CSARQLRVGENEAFF
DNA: TGCAGTGCGAGACAACTCAGGGTAGGGGAGAATGAAGCTTTCTTT

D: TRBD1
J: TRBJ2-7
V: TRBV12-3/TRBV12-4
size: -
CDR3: CASTAGGQGAHEQYF
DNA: TGTGCCAGCACCGCTGGGGGACAGGGGGCCCACGAGCAGTACTTC

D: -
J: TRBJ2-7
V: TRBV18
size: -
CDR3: CASSRRGGSPYEQYF
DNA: TGTGCCAGCTCACGACGTGGCGGAAGCCCCTACGAGCAGTACTTC

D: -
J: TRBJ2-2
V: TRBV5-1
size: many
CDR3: CASSPAPVGELFF
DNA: TGCGCCAGCAGCCCGGCGCCTGTCGGGGAGCTGTTTTTT

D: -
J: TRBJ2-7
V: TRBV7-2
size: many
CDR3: CASSLQQIYEQYF
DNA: TGTGCCAGCAGCTTACAACAAATCTACGAGCAGTACTTC

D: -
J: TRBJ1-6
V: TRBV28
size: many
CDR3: CAIAGRVPGHSPLHF
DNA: TGTGCCATTGCAGGACGGGTGCCTGGGCATTCACCCCTCCACTTT

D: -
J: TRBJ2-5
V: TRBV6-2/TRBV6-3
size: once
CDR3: CASSYSSWGVRETQYF
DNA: TGTGCCAGCAGTTACTCCTCCTGGGGAGTGAGGGAGACCCAGTACTTC

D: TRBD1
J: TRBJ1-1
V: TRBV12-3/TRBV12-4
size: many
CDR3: CASSSIGTVDTEAFF
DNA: TGTGCCAGCAGTTCCATTGGGACAGTGGACACTGAAGCTTTCTTT

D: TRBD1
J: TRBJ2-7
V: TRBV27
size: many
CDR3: CASSASPGQDHEQYF
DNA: TGTGCCAGCAGTGCTTCCCCGGGACAGGACCACGAGCAGTACTTC

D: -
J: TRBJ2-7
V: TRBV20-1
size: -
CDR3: CSARGKYRDRYEQYF
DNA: TGCAGTGCTAGAGGAAAATACAGGGATAGGTACGAGCAGTACTTC

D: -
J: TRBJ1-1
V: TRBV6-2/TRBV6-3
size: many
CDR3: CASTPLVWENTEAFF
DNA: TGTGCCAGCACCCCCCTAGTTTGGGAGAACACTGAAGCTTTCTTT

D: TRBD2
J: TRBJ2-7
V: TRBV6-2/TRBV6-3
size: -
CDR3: CASSYSGSGGTYEQYF
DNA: TGTGCCAGCAGTTACTCAGGGAGCGGGGGGACTTACGAGCAGTACTTC

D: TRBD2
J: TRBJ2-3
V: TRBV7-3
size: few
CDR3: CASSLTGGTSTDTQYF
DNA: TGTGCCAGCAGCTTAACGGGGGGGACTAGCACAGATACGCAGTATTTT

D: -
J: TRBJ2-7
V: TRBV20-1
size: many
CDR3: CSADPRRYEQYF
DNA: TGCAGTGCCGATCCCAGACGGTACGAGCAGTACTTC

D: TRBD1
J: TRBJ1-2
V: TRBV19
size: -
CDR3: CASSIAATGGGYGYTF
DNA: TGTGCCAGTAGTATAGCGGCGACAGGGGGCGGCTATGGCTACACCTTC

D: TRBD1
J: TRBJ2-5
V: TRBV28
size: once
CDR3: CASSLSYRGQETQYF
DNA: TGTGCCAGCAGTTTATCCTACAGGGGGCAAGAGACCCAGTACTTC

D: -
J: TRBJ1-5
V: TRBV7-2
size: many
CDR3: CASSWRAGTIQPQHF
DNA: TGTGCCAGCAGCTGGCGGGCAGGCACCATTCAGCCCCAGCATTTT

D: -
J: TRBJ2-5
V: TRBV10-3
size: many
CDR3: CAISDPKMYQETQYF
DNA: TGTGCCATCAGTGATCCGAAGATGTACCAAGAGACCCAGTACTTC

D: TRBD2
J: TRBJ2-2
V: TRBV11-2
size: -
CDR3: CASSERPVTSGRYTGELFF
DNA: TGTGCCAGCAGCGAAAGGCCCGTGACTAGCGGGAGGTACACCGGGGAGCTGTTTTTT